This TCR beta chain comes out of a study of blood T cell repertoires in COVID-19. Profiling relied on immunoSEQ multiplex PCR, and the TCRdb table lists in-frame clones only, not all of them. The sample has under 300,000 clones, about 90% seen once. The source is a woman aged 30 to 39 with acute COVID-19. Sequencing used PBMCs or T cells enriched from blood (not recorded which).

CDR3 amino acids: CASSFLAGGANTGELFF. The CDR3 DNA is TGTGCCAGCAGTTTTCTAGCGGGGGGCGCGAACACCGGGGAGCTGTTTTTT. V gene TRBV7-2 combines with J gene TRBJ2-2; TRBD2 matches at 11 bases. Germline CDR1 reads SGHTA; CDR2 reads FQGNSA. The CDR3 covers 17 residues. Trimming at V came to 6 bases and at J to 0 bases, leaving 6 bases not matched to a gene.